This TCR beta chain was recorded in a study of blood T cell repertoires in COVID-19. Turning to the study itself: There were acute and convalescent COVID-19 samples, and they came from the United States, Italy and Spain. Sample material is recorded as cDNA or gDNA derived from T cells, B-cell-depleted T cells, or PBMCs.

Trimming left V 3 bases short and J 1 base short, with 10 bases between. This CDR3 region has 15 residues. Germline V CDR1 and CDR2: ENHRY, SYGVKD. As processed by the authors: Nucleated cell number was recorded as an estimate derived from reference gene primer amplification. Assay used: immunoSEQ multiplex PCR; TCRdb lists only in-frame clones, some missing. V and J calls and clone size come straight from that table; D and trimming were deduced from the DNA. The sample includes about 220,000 clones, 83% of them seen just once. Sequences were obtained from peripheral blood. The chain is built from TRBV10-3 and TRBJ1-3; D uncertain. This receptor was identified in a woman in her forties or fifties with acute or convalescent COVID-19. The CDR3 DNA sequence: TGTGCCATCAGTGATCAATTAGTATCTGGAAACACCATATATTTT. The encoded protein is CAISDQLVSGNTIYF.